Following are 24 T cell receptor beta chains from one sample sequenced in a study of spatial heterogeneity in lung cancer. The time point is: blood at routine non-recurrence follow-up after resection. A single record per CDR3 protein comes from TCRdb applying MiXCR to the 5' RACE reads. The repertoire includes 25,000 to 35,000 distinct CDR3 sequences, 10% of them detected once, and 28% sits in the top ten. Here the sequenced sample was PBMCs, taken at follow-up. The receptors derive from a female donor with early-stage non-small cell lung cancer.

This clonotype was detected many times. This chain connects TRBV4-3 to TRBJ1-4, with D hard to call. Trimming removed 1 base from V and 5 bases from J, with 17 bases in between. The V gene's germline CDR1 is LGHNA and CDR2 YSLEER. The CDR3 sequence is 17 residues long. Here the CDR3 DNA reads TGCGCCAGCAGCCAAGGCGTTATGGAGACGTTAAATGAAAAACTGTTTTTT. It codes for CASSQGVMETLNEKLFF.

In its sample, this clonotype was seen a few times. This chain joins TRBV7-2 and TRBJ2-1; TRBD2 matches 8 bases. The trim removed 5 bases at V and 8 bases at J, leaving 14 bases unmatched. This CDR3 is built from 16 residues. Looked up from germline, CDR1 is SGHTA and CDR2 is FQGNSA. The DNA of the CDR3 is TGTGCCAGCAGCCCCGCGGGAGGACTAGGTGTCGATGAGCAGTTCTTC. Its protein product is CASSPAGGLGVDEQFF.

The chain combines TRBV5-1 with TRBJ1-3, with D possibly matching TRBD1 (5 bases). V lost 4 bases, J lost 0 bases, and 14 bases lay in between. The CDR3 runs 16 residues. The germline V gene encodes CDR1 SGHRS and CDR2 YFSETQ. CDR3 amino acids: CASSDVPGISGNTIYF. In nucleotides, the CDR3 is TGCGCCAGCAGCGATGTACCAGGGATCTCTGGAAACACCATATATTTT.

Regarding this clonotype: An end of the junction differs from the germline gene, which may be a read error. The chain joins TRBV2 to TRBJ1-2, with D perhaps matching TRBD1 (6 bases). The CDR3 spans 13 residues. CDR1 SNHLY and CDR2 FYNNEI come from the germline V gene. CDR3 DNA: TGTGCCAGCAGGGAAGGGGGTCTCTATGGCTACACCTTC. Protein: CASREGGLYGYTF.

Details on this clonotype: This clone may be a read error of a much larger clone one base away. This sequence joins TRBV12-5 and TRBJ1-1, with TRBD1 identical over 8 bases. The CDR3 extends over 16 amino acids. The germline V gene encodes CDR1 LGHNT and CDR2 FRNRAP. The CDR3 coding sequence is TGTGCTTGTGGTTTTGGGGACAGGCCCCTGAACACTGAAGCTTTCTTT. Translated, it gives CACGFGDRPLNTEAFF. The whole variable domain, remainder taken from reference TRBV12-5 and TRBJ1-1, is DARVTQTPRHKVTEMGQEVTMRCQPILGHNTVFWYRQTMMQGLELLAYFRNRAPLDDSGMPKDRFSAEMPDATLATLKIQPSEPRDSAVYFCACGFGDRPLNTEAFFGQGTRLTVV.

This clonotype was counted at least ten times. J is TRBJ1-1 and V is TRBV28; D unclear. Germline-derived CDR1 and CDR2 are MDHEN and SYDVKM. Trimming pared 0 bases from V and 2 bases from J, leaving 7 bases between. CDR3 length: 14 amino acids. CDR3 protein: CASSLWGRNTEAFF. The CDR3 DNA sequence: TGTGCCAGCAGTTTATGGGGCCGAAACACTGAAGCTTTCTTT.

Ten or more counts support this clonotype. The gene calls are TRBV19 and TRBJ2-1, with 8 nucleotides matching TRBD2. In germline, CDR1 is LNHDA, CDR2 SQIVND (reference sequence). This CDR3 has 16 residues. After removal of 1 base from V and 8 bases from J, the junction contained 10 bases not matched to a gene. CDR3 region: CASSIVSGGIGDEQFF. CDR3 bases: TGTGCCAGTAGTATAGTAAGCGGGGGAATCGGGGATGAGCAGTTCTTC.

This clonotype was picked up many times. The V and J genes are TRBV4-2 and TRBJ2-3; D gene unclear. V was pared by 0 bases and J by 1 base, with 11 bases between. This CDR3 is built from 16 residues. CDR1 LGHNA and CDR2 YNFKEQ come from the germline V gene. The DNA for the CDR3 is TGTGCCAGCAGCCAAGAAACAGCGCCCCGCACAGATACGCAGTATTTT. As protein: CASSQETAPRTDTQYF.

This clonotype was seen many times. This chain connects TRBV7-2 to TRBJ1-6; TRBD1 might be the D (5 bases). In germline, CDR1 is SGHTA, CDR2 FQGNSA. The V gene lost 6 bases and the J gene lost 10 bases, with 13 bases spanning the gap. There are 13 residues in the CDR3. The chain's CDR3 is CASSRDSGSPLHF. The CDR3 region has the DNA TGTGCCAGCAGTCGGGACTCGGGGTCACCCCTCCACTTT.

There are many counts of this clonotype. The rearrangement links TRBV3-1 to TRBJ2-1; 13 bases are a match to TRBD2. The V and J ends lost 2 bases and 8 bases, in that order; junction bases with no gene match: 3. The length of the CDR3 is 15 residues. The germline V gene has CDR1 LGHDT and CDR2 YNNKEL (reference sequence). The CDR3 spells CASSQWTSGGDEQFF. As DNA, the CDR3 is TGTGCCAGCAGCCAATGGACTAGCGGGGGTGATGAGCAGTTCTTC.

This clonotype was found many times. V and J are TRBV4-2 and TRBJ2-3; a possible D gene is TRBD2 (7 bases). V lost 4 bases, J lost 2 bases, and 25 bases lay in between. CDR1 and CDR2 (germline): LGHNA, YNFKEQ. This CDR3 comprises 19 residues. This CDR3 is CASSRGGSTGQLDTDTQYF. CDR3 in DNA: TGTGCCAGCAGCCGGGGGGGGTCCACGGGACAACTAGACACAGATACGCAGTATTTT.

This clonotype came up many times. V and J are TRBV5-1 and TRBJ2-2, with no clear D. Per the germline V gene, CDR1 is SGHRS and CDR2 is YFSETQ. V was pared by 3 bases and J by 1 base, with 4 bases between. The CDR3 runs to 13 residues. CDR3 DNA sequence: TGCGCCAGCAGCTCAGGGAACACCGGGGAGCTGTTTTTT. It codes for CASSSGNTGELFF.

The sample holds a few counts of this clonotype. The chain joins TRBV4-3 to TRBJ2-2; possible D gene TRBD2, 6 bases. From germline, CDR1 is LGHNA and CDR2 YSLEER. V was pared by 2 bases and J by 4 bases, with 14 bases between. The CDR3 is 16 amino acids. CDR3 region: CASSQRAGLVTGELFF. The DNA of the CDR3 is TGCGCCAGCAGCCAACGGGCGGGGTTGGTCACCGGGGAGCTGTTTTTT.

The rearrangement uses TRBV5-1 and TRBJ2-7; no firm D call. Germline V gene lookup returns CDR1 SGHRS and CDR2 YFSETQ. This CDR3 is built from 13 residues. Trimming stripped 2 bases from V and 0 bases from J, with 6 bases between. The CDR3 reads CASSFSSSYEQYF. The CDR3, as DNA: TGCGCCAGCAGCTTTTCCAGCTCCTACGAGCAGTACTTC. The whole variable domain, filled in from reference TRBV5-1 and TRBJ2-7, reads KAGVTQTPRYLIKTRGQQVTLSCSPISGHRSVSWYQQTPGQGLQFLFEYFSETQRNKGNFPGRFSGRQFSNSRSEMNVSTLELGDSALYLCASSFSSSYEQYFGPGTRLTVT.

The genes are TRBV6-6 and TRBJ2-7; D might be TRBD2 (6 bases). CDR3 length: 12 residues. Trimming shortened V by 10 bases and J by 0 bases, and 10 bases separated the two germline ends. Germline values: CDR1 MNHNY, CDR2 SVGAGI (reference sequence). CDR3 DNA sequence: TGTGCCACCGCGGGGTACTCCTACGAGCAGTACTTC. Its protein product is CATAGYSYEQYF.

This clonotype was counted only a few times. The J gene is TRBJ2-7, the V gene TRBV7-9; D is unclear. The CDR3 is made up of 14 amino acids. Germline CDR1 SEHNR, CDR2 FQNEAQ (reference sequence). V shed 5 bases and J shed 4 bases, with 15 bases lying between them. Here the CDR3 DNA reads TGTGCCAGCAGCAAAACCCTAATCGATTACGAGCAGTACTTC. This translates into CASSKTLIDYEQYF.

This clonotype was picked up a small number of times. The V and J genes are TRBV6-2 or TRBV6-3 and TRBJ2-3; D is possibly TRBD2 (6 bases). Germline CDR1 is MNHEY and CDR2 is SVGEGT. The CDR3 runs to 16 residues. Trimming removed 2 bases from V and 1 base from J, with 13 bases in between. This chain's CDR3 is CASSYVGGIRTDTQYF. Written as DNA, the CDR3 is TGTGCCAGCAGTTACGTGGGCGGGATCCGCACAGATACGCAGTATTTT.

This clonotype is labeled medium-sized. This chain links TRBV19 with TRBJ1-5; D uncertain. The CDR3 runs to 15 residues. CDR1 and CDR2 from the germline V gene are LNHDA and SQIVND (reference sequence). V was pared by 9 bases and J by 1 base, with 16 bases between. CDR3 DNA: TGTGCCAGCGGCATAGGAGCTGGCAGCAATCAGCCCCAGCATTTT. Protein product: CASGIGAGSNQPQHF.

This clonotype has ten or more counts. This rearrangement joins TRBV27 to TRBJ2-2; D possibly uses TRBD1 or TRBD2 (5 bases each). Germline V gene sequence: CDR1 MNHEY, CDR2 SMNVEV (reference sequence). The CDR3 loop spans 16 amino acids. The V gene lost 3 bases and the J gene lost 6 bases, with 17 bases spanning the gap. The CDR3, as DNA: TGTGCCAGCAGTTTCGGTCCCGGGACCCCAGCCGGGGAGCTGTTTTTT. Protein sequence: CASSFGPGTPAGELFF.

This chain uses TRBV7-2 with TRBJ2-5; D unresolved. This CDR3 is built from 13 residues. Germline V gene data show CDR1 as SGHTA and CDR2 as FQGNSA. V was clipped by 5 bases and J by 1 base, with 8 bases between them. DNA for the CDR3: TGTGCCAGCAGCATGACACTCCAAGAGACCCAGTACTTC. Amino acids: CASSMTLQETQYF.

This clonotype was detected ten times or more. This chain links TRBV25-1 with TRBJ1-2; the D gene is possibly TRBD1 (5 bases). The CDR3 totals 13 residues. The V gene lost 6 bases and the J gene lost 4 bases, with 12 bases spanning the gap. Germline CDR1 reads MGHDK; CDR2 reads SYGVNS. The CDR3 sequence: CASRAGAPYGYTF. CDR3 nucleotide sequence: TGTGCCAGCAGAGCCGGGGCTCCCTATGGCTACACCTTC.

The V gene is TRBV7-2, the J gene TRBJ2-4, with D perhaps TRBD2 (6 bases). Germline V CDR1 and CDR2: SGHTA, FQGNSA. V dropped 1 base and J dropped 2 bases, with 15 bases sitting between them. CDR3 length: 17 residues. The CDR3 loop is CASSLGRGRGSKNIQYF. The CDR3 region has the DNA TGTGCCAGCAGCTTAGGGCGAGGACGGGGGTCCAAAAACATTCAGTACTTC. Based on the CDR3 plus reference TRBV7-2 and TRBJ2-4, the full variable domain is GAGVSQSPSNKVTEKGKDVELRCDPISGHTALYWYRQSLGQGLEFLIYFQGNSAPDKSGLPSDRFSAERTGGSVSTLTIQRTQQEDSAVYLCASSLGRGRGSKNIQYFGAGTRLSVL.

Ten or more counts support this clonotype. The rearrangement links TRBV3-1 to TRBJ2-5, with a weak D call TRBD2 (6 bases). CDR3 length: 15 residues. V shed 4 bases and J shed 5 bases, with 17 bases lying between them. Germline values: CDR1 LGHDT, CDR2 YNNKEL (reference sequence). CDR3 bases: TGTGCCAGCAGCCCGGTAGGAGGGTCCATGGAGACCCAGTACTTC. Translation: CASSPVGGSMETQYF.

This clonotype showed up just a few times. V and J are TRBV11-2 and TRBJ2-5; 7 nucleotides line up with TRBD2. The ends lost 6 bases at V and 5 bases at J; junction bases unmatched: 12. Germline V gives CDR1 SGHAT, CDR2 FQNNGV. This CDR3 spans 15 amino acids. The CDR3 nucleotides are TGTGCCAGCAGGCTAGCCTCTCCCGGGGGGGAGACCCAGTACTTC. Residues: CASRLASPGGETQYF.